Below are 13 T cell receptor beta chains sequenced from a single sample in a study of cytomegalovirus exposure and HLA in healthy donors. Researchers ran the PCR with 60 Vbeta and 13 Jbeta primers. Method: immunoSEQ multiplex PCR; TCRdb's copy keeps in-frame clones and lacks some. In the table there are around 130,000 clones, over 60% of which are singletons. The sample consisted of PBMCs. All receptors derive from a man aged 18-30 years in good health and CMV-seropositive.

CDR3 loop: CASSIGGRQPQHF. The CDR3 DNA reads TGTGCCAGTAGTATTGGAGGGCGTCAGCCCCAGCATTTT. V and J are TRBV19 and TRBJ1-5; D is ambiguous. Germline V lookup: CDR1 LNHDA, CDR2 SQIVND (reference sequence). Trimming removed 3 bases from V and 6 bases from J, with 9 bases in between. The CDR3 is 13 amino acids.

The sample holds a few counts of this clone. CDR3 sequence: CASSYGQGVNTEAFF. The CDR3 bases are TGTGCCAGCAGTTACGGACAGGGGGTGAACACTGAAGCTTTCTTT. The chain joins TRBV6-5 to TRBJ1-1, with TRBD1 matching over 10 bases. The CDR3 consists of 15 residues. With V trimmed by 2 bases and J by 0 bases, 0 bases remained unmatched. The germline V gene encodes CDR1 MNHEY and CDR2 SVGAGI.

CDR3 in amino acids: CASSENQRGGEQFF. CDR3 nucleotide sequence: TGTGCCAGCAGTGAAAATCAGCGGGGGGGTGAGCAGTTCTTC. V gene TRBV2 combines with J gene TRBJ2-1; 10 bases line up with TRBD2. Germline lookup yields CDR1 SNHLY and CDR2 FYNNEI. The J segment lost 9 bases and the V segment lost 2 bases, leaving 4 bases of the junction unmatched. The CDR3 is made up of 14 amino acids.

This clone occurred a few times. CDR3 in amino acids: CASSFLRQENTEAFF. The CDR3 coding sequence is TGTGCCAGCAGCTTCCTACGACAGGAGAACACTGAAGCTTTCTTT. The V call is TRBV11-2, the J call TRBJ1-1, with TRBD1 as a possible D gene (6 bases). CDR3 length: 15 residues. Germline CDR1 SGHAT, CDR2 FQNNGV. Trimming stripped 3 bases from V and 1 base from J, with 12 bases between.

This clone has only one observation. J is TRBJ1-4 and V is TRBV6-1, with D possibly being TRBD1 (5 bases). V was pared by 9 bases and J by 2 bases, with 13 bases between. This CDR3 is 14 amino acids long. CDR1 is MNHNS, CDR2 SASEGT, per germline. The CDR3 region is CASSLPGTNEKLFF. In nucleotides, the CDR3 is TGTGCCAGTTCTCTCCCAGGGACTAATGAAAAACTGTTTTTT.

A note on this clone: The junction shows a germline mismatch at one end, possibly a read error. V gene TRBV20-1 combines with J gene TRBJ1-1; D unclear. The CDR3 spans 10 residues. The germline V gene has CDR1 DFQATT and CDR2 SNEGSKA (reference sequence). CDR3 sequence (DNA): TGCAGTGCTTTACCGGGTACACGGGATTTT. Protein product: CSALPGTRDF.

This clone turned up a few times. This rearrangement joins TRBV7-9 to TRBJ1-4, with 8 nucleotides matching TRBD1. This CDR3 contains 16 residues. The J segment lost 6 bases and the V segment lost 4 bases, leaving 10 bases of the junction unmatched. CDR1 and CDR2 from the germline V gene are SEHNR and FQNEAQ (reference sequence). This CDR3 reads CASSSPDRENDEKLFF. The CDR3 region has the DNA TGTGCCAGCAGCTCCCCGGACAGGGAGAACGATGAAAAACTGTTTTTT.

This clone has a handful of counts. The DNA for the CDR3 is TGTGCCAGCAGTGAAAAGCAGGGGACAGGGCCCAACTATGGCTACACCTTC. It encodes CASSEKQGTGPNYGYTF. J is TRBJ1-2 and V is TRBV6-1; 9 nucleotides line up with TRBD1. The CDR3 totals 17 residues. The junction had 9 bases not matched to a gene; V was cut back by 2 bases and J by 2 bases. The germline V gene has CDR1 MNHNS and CDR2 SASEGT.

V gene TRBV4-1 combines with J gene TRBJ2-1; TRBD2 matches 9 bases. With V trimmed by 0 bases and J by 6 bases, 9 bases remained unmatched. The CDR3 contains 17 residues. Germline V lookup: CDR1 MGHRA, CDR2 YSYEKL. The CDR3 DNA follows: TGCGCCAGCAGCCAAGAAAATTTCGCTAGCGGGGCCAATGAGCAGTTCTTC. This sequence encodes CASSQENFASGANEQFF.

This chain uses TRBV6-1 with TRBJ1-2, with 8 positions matching TRBD1. CDR1 and CDR2 (germline): MNHNS, SASEGT. This CDR3 is built from 14 residues. The V and J ends lost 8 bases and 8 bases, in that order; junction bases with no gene match: 13. CDR3 sequence reads: CASGLPGQVRGYTF. The DNA of the CDR3 is TGTGCCAGCGGTCTGCCGGGACAGGTTAGGGGCTACACCTTC.

The V gene is TRBV2, the J gene TRBJ1-1; 7 bases map to TRBD1. The V gene end was trimmed by 5 bases and the J gene end by 3 bases; junction bases not matched to a gene: 3. The CDR3 is 13 amino acids. Germline CDR1 and CDR2: SNHLY and FYNNEI. CDR3 DNA sequence: TGTGCCAGCAGTTCCGACAGGGACACTGAAGCTTTCTTT. Residues: CASSSDRDTEAFF. The variable domain in full, with the rest retrieved from reference TRBV2 and TRBJ1-1, is EPEVTQTPSHQVTQMGQEVILRCVPISNHLYFYWYRQILGQKVEFLVSFYNNEISEKSEIFDDQFSVERPDGSNFTLKIRSTKLEDSAMYFCASSSDRDTEAFFGQGTRLTVV.

The V gene is TRBV6-5, the J gene TRBJ1-4, with 8 bases aligning to TRBD1. Germline V gives CDR1 MNHEY, CDR2 SVGAGI. The length of the CDR3 is 15 residues. The V and J ends lost 1 base and 8 bases, in that order; junction bases with no gene match: 6. CDR3: CASSYYGQGGEKLFF. The CDR3 DNA sequence: TGTGCCAGCAGTTACTACGGACAGGGTGGAGAAAAACTGTTTTTT.

J is TRBJ1-2 and V is TRBV6-1; D gene uncertain. Trimming removed 1 base at V and 6 bases at J, with 12 bases between. Germline CDR1 MNHNS, CDR2 SASEGT. The CDR3 sequence is 14 residues long. DNA for the CDR3: TGTGCCAGCAGTGAAGTGGGAGGGATGAATGGCTACACCTTC. Amino acid sequence: CASSEVGGMNGYTF.